This T cell receptor (beta chain) was recorded in a study of identical twins. The germline V and J ends were trimmed by 6 bases and 0 bases, with 10 bases remaining between them. This CDR3 is built from 14 residues. Germline assignment: CDR1 MNHNS and CDR2 SASEGT. Many counts were recorded for this clonotype. MiXCR was run by TCRdb on the 5' RACE reads, yielding one entry per CDR3 protein. The sample consists of about 150,000 distinct CDR3 sequences, roughly 3.5% of them appearing once. No donor was unhealthy or non-Caucasian. The TCR was taken from a man younger than 35 in good health. The sequencing input was memory T cells sorted from blood. The rearrangement uses TRBV6-1 and TRBJ2-3; D is ambiguous. CDR3 bases: TGTGCCAGCAGCCGCTTAATCAGCACAGATACGCAGTATTTT. Translating gives CASSRLISTDTQYF.